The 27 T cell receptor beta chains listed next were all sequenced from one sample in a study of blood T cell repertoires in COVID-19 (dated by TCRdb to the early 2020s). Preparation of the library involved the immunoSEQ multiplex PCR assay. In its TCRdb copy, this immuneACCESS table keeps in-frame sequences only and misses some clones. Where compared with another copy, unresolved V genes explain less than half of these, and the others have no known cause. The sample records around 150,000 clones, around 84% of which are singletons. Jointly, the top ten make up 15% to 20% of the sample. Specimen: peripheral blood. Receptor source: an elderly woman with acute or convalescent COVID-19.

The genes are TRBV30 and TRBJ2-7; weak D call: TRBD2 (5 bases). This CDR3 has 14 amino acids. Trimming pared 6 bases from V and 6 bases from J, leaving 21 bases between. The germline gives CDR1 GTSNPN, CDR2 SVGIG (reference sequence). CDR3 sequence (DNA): TGTGCCTGTAACGGCGGCCCCTTGGCGGGCGAGCAGTACTTC. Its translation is CACNGGPLAGEQYF. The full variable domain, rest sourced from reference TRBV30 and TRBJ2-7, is SQTIHQWPATLVQPVGSPLSLECTVEGTSNPNLYWYRQAAGRGLQLLFYSVGIGQISSEVPQNLSASRPQDRQFILSSKKLLLSDSGFYLCACNGGPLAGEQYFGPGTRLTVT.

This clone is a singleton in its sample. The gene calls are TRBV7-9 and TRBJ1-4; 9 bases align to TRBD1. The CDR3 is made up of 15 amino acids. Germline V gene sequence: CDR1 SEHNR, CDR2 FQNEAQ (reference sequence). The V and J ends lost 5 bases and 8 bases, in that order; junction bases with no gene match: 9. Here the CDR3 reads CASSKTGQGTEKLFF. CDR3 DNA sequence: TGTGCCAGCAGCAAAACGGGACAGGGTACAGAAAAACTGTTTTTT.

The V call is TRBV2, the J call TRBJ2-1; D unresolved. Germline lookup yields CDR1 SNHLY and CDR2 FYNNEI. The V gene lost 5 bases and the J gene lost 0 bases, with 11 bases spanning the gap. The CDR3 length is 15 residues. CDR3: CASSFVRSSYNEQFF. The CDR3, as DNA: TGTGCCAGCAGTTTTGTCCGGAGCTCCTACAATGAGCAGTTCTTC.

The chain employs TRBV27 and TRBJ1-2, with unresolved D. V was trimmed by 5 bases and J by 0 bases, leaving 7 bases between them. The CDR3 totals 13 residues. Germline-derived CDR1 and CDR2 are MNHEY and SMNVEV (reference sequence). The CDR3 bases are TGTGCCAGCAGTAAGGGAGCTAACTATGGCTACACCTTC. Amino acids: CASSKGANYGYTF.

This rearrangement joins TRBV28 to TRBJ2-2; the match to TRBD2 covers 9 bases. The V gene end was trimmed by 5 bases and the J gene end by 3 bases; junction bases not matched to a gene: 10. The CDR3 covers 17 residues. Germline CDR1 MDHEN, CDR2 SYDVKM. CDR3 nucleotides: TGTGCCAGCAGTACGTGGGCGGGAGGGCCGGACACCGGGGAGCTGTTTTTT. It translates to CASSTWAGGPDTGELFF.

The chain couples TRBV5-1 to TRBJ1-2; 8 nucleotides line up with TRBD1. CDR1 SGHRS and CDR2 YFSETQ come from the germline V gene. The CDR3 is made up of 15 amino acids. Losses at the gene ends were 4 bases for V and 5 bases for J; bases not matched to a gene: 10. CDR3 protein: CASSLNQRQGYGYTF. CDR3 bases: TGCGCCAGCAGCCTAAACCAGAGACAGGGGTATGGCTACACCTTC.

This chain's CDR3 is CASLLGPTGTPDEQYF. The CDR3 DNA follows: TGTGCCAGCTTGCTAGGGCCGACAGGAACCCCAGACGAGCAGTACTTC. This sequence joins TRBV5-6 and TRBJ2-7; D is possibly TRBD1 (6 bases). This CDR3 is built from 16 residues. With 7 bases removed from V and 5 bases from J, the gap between germline ends came to 25 bases. The germline V gene encodes CDR1 SGHDT and CDR2 YYEEEE.

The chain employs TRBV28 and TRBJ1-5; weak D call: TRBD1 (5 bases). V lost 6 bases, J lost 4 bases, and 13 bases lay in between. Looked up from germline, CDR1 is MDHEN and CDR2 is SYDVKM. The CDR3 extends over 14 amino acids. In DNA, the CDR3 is TGTGCCAGCAGCCAGCACTCAGGGAATCAGCCCCAGCATTTT. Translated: CASSQHSGNQPQHF.

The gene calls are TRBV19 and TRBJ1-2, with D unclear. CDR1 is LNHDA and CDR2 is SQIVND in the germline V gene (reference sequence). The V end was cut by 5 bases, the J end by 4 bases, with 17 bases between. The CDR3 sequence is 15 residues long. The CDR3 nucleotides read TGTGCCAGTAGTCAAGGACCAACTAGTAGCTATGGCTACACCTTC. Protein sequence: CASSQGPTSSYGYTF.

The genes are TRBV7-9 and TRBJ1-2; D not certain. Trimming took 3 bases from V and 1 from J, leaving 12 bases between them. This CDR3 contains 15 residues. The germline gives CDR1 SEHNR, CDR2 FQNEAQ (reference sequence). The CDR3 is CASSLNTPGNYGYTF. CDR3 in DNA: TGTGCCAGCAGCTTGAATACGCCCGGTAACTATGGCTACACCTTC.

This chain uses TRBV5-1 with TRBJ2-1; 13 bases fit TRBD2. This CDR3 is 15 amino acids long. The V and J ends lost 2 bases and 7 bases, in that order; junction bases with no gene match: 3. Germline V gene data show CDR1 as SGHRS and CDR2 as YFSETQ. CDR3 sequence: CASSLTSGRENEQFF. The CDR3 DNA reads TGCGCCAGCAGCTTAACTAGCGGGAGGGAGAATGAGCAGTTCTTC. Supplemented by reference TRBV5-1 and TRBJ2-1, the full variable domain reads KAGVTQTPRYLIKTRGQQVTLSCSPISGHRSVSWYQQTPGQGLQFLFEYFSETQRNKGNFPGRFSGRQFSNSRSEMNVSTLELGDSALYLCASSLTSGRENEQFFGPGTRLTVL.

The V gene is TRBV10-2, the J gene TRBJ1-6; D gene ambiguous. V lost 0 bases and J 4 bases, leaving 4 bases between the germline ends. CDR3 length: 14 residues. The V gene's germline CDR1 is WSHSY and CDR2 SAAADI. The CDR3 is CASSESGYNSPLHF. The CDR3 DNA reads TGCGCCAGCAGTGAGTCCGGTTATAATTCACCCCTCCACTTT.

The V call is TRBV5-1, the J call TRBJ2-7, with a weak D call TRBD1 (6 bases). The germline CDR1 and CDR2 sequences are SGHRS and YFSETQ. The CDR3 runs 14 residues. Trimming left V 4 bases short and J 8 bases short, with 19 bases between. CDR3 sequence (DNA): TGCGCCAGCAGCAAGGACAGCTCTCAGTCACAGCAGTACTTC. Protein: CASSKDSSQSQQYF.

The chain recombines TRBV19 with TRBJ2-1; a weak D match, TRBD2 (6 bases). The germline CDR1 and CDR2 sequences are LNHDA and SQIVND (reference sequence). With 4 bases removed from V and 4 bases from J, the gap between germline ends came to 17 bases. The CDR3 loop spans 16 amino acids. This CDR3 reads CASSTDLRGAYNEQFF. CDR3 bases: TGTGCCAGTAGTACCGATTTGCGCGGGGCTTACAATGAGCAGTTCTTC.

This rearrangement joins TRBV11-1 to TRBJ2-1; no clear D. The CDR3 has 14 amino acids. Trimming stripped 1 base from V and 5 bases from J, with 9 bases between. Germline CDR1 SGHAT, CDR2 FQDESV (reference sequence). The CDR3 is CASSLGSRNNEQFF. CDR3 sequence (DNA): TGTGCCAGCAGCTTAGGTTCCAGAAACAATGAGCAGTTCTTC.

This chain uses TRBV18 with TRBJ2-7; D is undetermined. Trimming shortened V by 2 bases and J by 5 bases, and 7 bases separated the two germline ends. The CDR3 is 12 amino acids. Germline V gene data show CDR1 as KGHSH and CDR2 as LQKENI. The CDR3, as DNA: TGTGCCAGCTCACCAGGGCCCGACGAGCAGTACTTC. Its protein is CASSPGPDEQYF.

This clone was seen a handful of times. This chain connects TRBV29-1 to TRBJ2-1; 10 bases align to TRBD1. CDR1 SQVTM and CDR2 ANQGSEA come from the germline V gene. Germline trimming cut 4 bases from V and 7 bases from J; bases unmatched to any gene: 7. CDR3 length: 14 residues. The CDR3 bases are TGCAGCGTTGTCCGGGACAGGGGTTTAAATGAGCAGTTCTTC. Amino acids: CSVVRDRGLNEQFF.

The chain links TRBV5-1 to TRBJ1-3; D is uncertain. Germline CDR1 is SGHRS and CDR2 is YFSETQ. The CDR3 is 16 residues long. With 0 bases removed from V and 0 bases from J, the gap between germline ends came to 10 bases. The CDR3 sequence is CASSLVAVNSGNTIYF. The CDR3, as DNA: TGCGCCAGCAGCTTGGTAGCAGTGAACTCTGGAAACACCATATATTTT.

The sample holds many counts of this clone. The CDR3 reads CASSREVGAEKLFF. The CDR3 DNA sequence: TGCGCCAGCAGCCGAGAAGTGGGAGCGGAAAAACTGTTTTTT. The chain joins TRBV5-1 to TRBJ1-4; no clear D. The V gene lost 4 bases and the J gene lost 8 bases, with 15 bases spanning the gap. Germline V gene sequence: CDR1 SGHRS, CDR2 YFSETQ. The CDR3 totals 14 residues. Based on the CDR3 plus reference TRBV5-1 and TRBJ1-4, the full variable domain is KAGVTQTPRYLIKTRGQQVTLSCSPISGHRSVSWYQQTPGQGLQFLFEYFSETQRNKGNFPGRFSGRQFSNSRSEMNVSTLELGDSALYLCASSREVGAEKLFFGSGTQLSVL.

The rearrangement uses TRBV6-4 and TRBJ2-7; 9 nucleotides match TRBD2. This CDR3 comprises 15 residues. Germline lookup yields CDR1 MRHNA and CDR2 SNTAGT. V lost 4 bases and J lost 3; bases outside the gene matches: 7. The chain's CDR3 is CASSVRSGRFYEQYF. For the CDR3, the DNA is TGTGCCAGCAGTGTACGTAGCGGGAGATTCTACGAGCAGTACTTC.

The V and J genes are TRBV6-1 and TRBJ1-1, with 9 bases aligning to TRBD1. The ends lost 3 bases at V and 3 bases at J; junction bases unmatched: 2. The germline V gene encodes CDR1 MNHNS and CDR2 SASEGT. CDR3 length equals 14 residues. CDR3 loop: CASSEYRGHTEAFF. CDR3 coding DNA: TGTGCCAGCAGTGAGTACAGGGGGCACACTGAAGCTTTCTTT.

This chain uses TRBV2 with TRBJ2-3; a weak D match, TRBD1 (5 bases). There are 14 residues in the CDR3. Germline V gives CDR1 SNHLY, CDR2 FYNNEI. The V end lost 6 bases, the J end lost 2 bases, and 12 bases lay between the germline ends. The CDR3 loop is CASREQGLTDTQYF. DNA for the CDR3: TGTGCCAGCAGAGAGCAGGGCCTCACAGATACGCAGTATTTT.

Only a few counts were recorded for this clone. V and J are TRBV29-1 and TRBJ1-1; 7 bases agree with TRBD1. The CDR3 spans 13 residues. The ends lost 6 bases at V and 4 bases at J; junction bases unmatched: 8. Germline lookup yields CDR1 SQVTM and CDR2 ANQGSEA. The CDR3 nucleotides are TGCAGCGTCCTGACAGGGCTCTCCACTGAAGCTTTCTTT. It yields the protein CSVLTGLSTEAFF.

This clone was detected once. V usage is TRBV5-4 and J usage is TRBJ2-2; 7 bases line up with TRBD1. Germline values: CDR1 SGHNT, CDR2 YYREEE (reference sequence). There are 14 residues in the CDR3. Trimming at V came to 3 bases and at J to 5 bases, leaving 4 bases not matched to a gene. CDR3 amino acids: CASSSQTGTGELFF. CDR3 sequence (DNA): TGTGCCAGCAGCTCGCAGACAGGGACCGGGGAGCTGTTTTTT.

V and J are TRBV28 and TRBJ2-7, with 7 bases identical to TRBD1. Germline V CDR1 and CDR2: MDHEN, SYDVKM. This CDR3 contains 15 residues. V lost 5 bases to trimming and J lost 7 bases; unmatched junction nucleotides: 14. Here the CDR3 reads CASSTPGQKAGEQYF. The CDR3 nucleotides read TGTGCCAGCAGTACGCCGGGACAGAAAGCTGGAGAGCAGTACTTC. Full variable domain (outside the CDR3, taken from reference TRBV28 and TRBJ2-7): DVKVTQSSRYLVKRTGEKVFLECVQDMDHENMFWYRQDPGLGLRLIYFSYDVKMKEKGDIPEGYSVSREKKERFSLILESASTNQTSMYLCASSTPGQKAGEQYFGPGTRLTVT.

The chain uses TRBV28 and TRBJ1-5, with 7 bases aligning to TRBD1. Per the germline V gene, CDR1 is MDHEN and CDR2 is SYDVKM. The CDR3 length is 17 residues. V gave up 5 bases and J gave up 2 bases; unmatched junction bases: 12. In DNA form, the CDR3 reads TGTGCCAGCAGTCGAAATCTGGGACAGCGACGCAATCAGCCCCAGCATTTT. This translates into CASSRNLGQRRNQPQHF.

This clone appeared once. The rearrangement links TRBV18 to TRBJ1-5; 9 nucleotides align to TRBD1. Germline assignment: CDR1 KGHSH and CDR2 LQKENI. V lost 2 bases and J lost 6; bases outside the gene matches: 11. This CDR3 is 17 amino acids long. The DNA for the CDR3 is TGTGCCAGCTCACCAGTTGTGACAGGGGGTTTCACTCAGCCCCAGCATTTT. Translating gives CASSPVVTGGFTQPQHF.